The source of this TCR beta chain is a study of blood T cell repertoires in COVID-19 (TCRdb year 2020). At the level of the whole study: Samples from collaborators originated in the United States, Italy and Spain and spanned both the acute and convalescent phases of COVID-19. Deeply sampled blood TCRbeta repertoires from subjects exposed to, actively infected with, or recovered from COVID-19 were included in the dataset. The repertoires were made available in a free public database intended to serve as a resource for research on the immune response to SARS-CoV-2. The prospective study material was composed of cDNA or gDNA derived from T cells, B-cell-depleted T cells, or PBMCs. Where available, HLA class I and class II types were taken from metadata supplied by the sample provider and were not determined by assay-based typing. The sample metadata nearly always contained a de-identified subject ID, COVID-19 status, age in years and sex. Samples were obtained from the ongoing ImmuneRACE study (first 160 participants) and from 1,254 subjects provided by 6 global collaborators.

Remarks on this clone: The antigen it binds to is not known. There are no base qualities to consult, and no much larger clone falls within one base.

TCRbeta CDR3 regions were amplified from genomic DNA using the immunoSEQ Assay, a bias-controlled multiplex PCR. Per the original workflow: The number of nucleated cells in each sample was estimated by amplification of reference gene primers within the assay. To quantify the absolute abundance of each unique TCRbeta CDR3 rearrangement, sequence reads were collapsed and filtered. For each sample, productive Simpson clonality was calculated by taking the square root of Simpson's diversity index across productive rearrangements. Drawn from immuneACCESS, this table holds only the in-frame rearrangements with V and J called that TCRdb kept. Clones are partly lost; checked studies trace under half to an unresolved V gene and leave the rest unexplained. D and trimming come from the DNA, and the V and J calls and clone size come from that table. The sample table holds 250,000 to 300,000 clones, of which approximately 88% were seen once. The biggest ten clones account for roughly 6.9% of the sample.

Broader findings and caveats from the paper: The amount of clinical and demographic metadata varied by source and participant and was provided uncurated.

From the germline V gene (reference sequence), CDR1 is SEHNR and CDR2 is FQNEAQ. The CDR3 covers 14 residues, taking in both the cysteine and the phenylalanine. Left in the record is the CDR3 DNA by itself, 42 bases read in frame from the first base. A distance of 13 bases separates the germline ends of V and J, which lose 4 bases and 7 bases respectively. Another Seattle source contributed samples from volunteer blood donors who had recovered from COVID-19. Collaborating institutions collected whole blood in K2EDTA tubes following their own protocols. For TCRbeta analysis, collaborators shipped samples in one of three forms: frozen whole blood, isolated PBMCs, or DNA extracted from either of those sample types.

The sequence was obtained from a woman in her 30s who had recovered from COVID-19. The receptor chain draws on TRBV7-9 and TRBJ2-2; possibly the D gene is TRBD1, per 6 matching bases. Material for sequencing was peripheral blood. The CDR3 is CASSSQGISGELFF. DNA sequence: TGTGCCAGCAGCTCCCAGGGGATTAGCGGGGAGCTGTTTTTT.